The T cell receptor (beta chain) under discussion was sequenced for a study of blood T cell repertoires in COVID-19. As processed by the authors: Amplification of reference gene primers was used by the study to estimate nucleated cell counts. Libraries were prepared by immunoSEQ multiplex PCR; TCRdb keeps only in-frame clonotypes and omits some of them. V and J calls and clone size are as listed in that table; D and trimming were resolved from the DNA. Found here are 200,000 to 250,000 clones, 65% to 90% of them singletons; the top ten hold 3.5% to 4.5%. Trimming cost V 4 bases and J 2 bases; bases outside gene matches: 6. The CDR3 extends over 17 amino acids. Germline lookup yields CDR1 SGHNT and CDR2 YYREEE (reference sequence).

The rearrangement joins TRBV5-4 to TRBJ2-4; 13 nucleotides line up with TRBD2. Sequences were obtained from PBMCs or T cells enriched from blood (not recorded which). The sequence was obtained from a woman aged 40-49 years with acute COVID-19. Here the CDR3 DNA reads TGTGCCAGCAGCCCCGGACTAGCGGGAGTCCCCAAAAACATTCAGTACTTC. This encodes CASSPGLAGVPKNIQYF.